This entry lists 6 T cell receptor beta chains sequenced from one sample in a study of T-cell memory formation after mild COVID-19 (dated by TCRdb to the early 2020s). Library construction relied on 5' RACE. The run used an Illumina NovaSeq 6000. TCRdb's own reprocessing of the public reads used fastp at Q25 and MiXCR and kept productive beta chains. Here each entry gathers all rows of one CDR3 protein and keeps the most common genes and DNA. Present in this sample are more than 25,000 distinct CDR3 sequences, around 7% of which were seen just once. The ten top clones hold 13% to 15% of the sample. Sequenced input: PBMCs or a T cell subset sorted from them (not recorded which). The receptors shown here come from an adult woman who had mild COVID-19 (a few samples of this study predate the infection). The sample titles of this study are shuffled in the database, so cell type and time point are left out; the donor was told from shared clones.

This chain uses TRBV12-3 or TRBV12-4 with TRBJ2-3, with D uncertain. V dropped 3 bases and J dropped 2 bases, with 6 bases sitting between them. The CDR3 is made up of 13 amino acids. The CDR3 spells CASSFQLTDTQYF. In nucleotides, the CDR3 is TGTGCCAGCAGTTTCCAGCTCACAGATACGCAGTATTTT.

This clonotype was seen at least ten times. The gene calls are TRBV19 and TRBJ1-5, with a weak D call TRBD1 (5 bases). The CDR3 is 15 residues long. V was trimmed by 1 base and J by 1 base, leaving 8 bases between them. Germline CDR1 LNHDA, CDR2 SQIVND (reference sequence). The DNA of the CDR3 is TGTGCCAGTAGTATAGTGAGGGGAAGCAATCAGCCCCAGCATTTT. It is translated as CASSIVRGSNQPQHF.

This clonotype was recorded many times. The chain has TRBV12-3 or TRBV12-4 and TRBJ1-1, with TRBD1 identical over 8 bases. The CDR3 extends over 15 amino acids. V gave up 1 base and J gave up 4 bases; unmatched junction bases: 5. CDR3 nucleotide sequence: TGTGCCAGCAGTTTAGGGACAGGGTGGTCCACTGAAGCTTTCTTT. Protein sequence: CASSLGTGWSTEAFF.

This clonotype was observed many times. The rearrangement links TRBV12-3 or TRBV12-4 to TRBJ2-3; D is uncertain. V was shortened by 6 bases and J by 2 bases, with 30 bases between the two germline ends. The CDR3 loop spans 20 amino acids. Here the CDR3 reads CASRPQTYPFFSLDTDTQYF. The CDR3 coding sequence is TGTGCCAGCAGACCTCAAACCTATCCGTTCTTTAGTCTGGACACAGATACGCAGTATTTT.

This clonotype came up many times. The rearrangement uses TRBV25-1 and TRBJ2-7, with TRBD2 identical over 8 bases. Germline V gives CDR1 MGHDK, CDR2 SYGVNS. V lost 4 bases and J lost 3; bases outside the gene matches: 5. The CDR3 runs 14 residues. CDR3 loop: CASSGGGGNYEQYF. For the CDR3, the DNA is TGTGCCAGCAGTGGTGGCGGGGGGAACTACGAGCAGTACTTC.

This clonotype was observed at least ten times. The V and J genes are TRBV5-4 and TRBJ1-2; 7 nucleotides agree with TRBD1. Germline loops: CDR1 SGHNT, CDR2 YYREEE (reference sequence). Trimming cost V 4 bases and J 4 bases; bases outside gene matches: 10. The CDR3 spans 15 residues. This CDR3 is CASSAQTRDSYGYTF. The CDR3 region has the DNA TGTGCCAGCAGCGCCCAGACCCGGGACAGCTATGGCTACACCTTC. The full variable domain, with the rest looked up from reference TRBV5-4 and TRBJ1-2, is ETGVTQSPTHLIKTRGQQVTLRCSSQSGHNTVSWYQQALGQGPQFIFQYYREEENGRGNFPPRFSGLQFPNYSSELNVNALELDDSALYLCASSAQTRDSYGYTFGSGTRLTVV.